A single sample is the source of the 28 T cell receptor beta chains below, sequenced in a study of T cell responses to AZD1222 COVID-19 vaccine. Sequenced by immunoSEQ multiplex PCR; TCRdb stores in-frame clones only, minus some. Among approximately 130,000 clones listed, over 90% were seen once. This sample comprised peripheral blood, obtained on day 0 of AZD1222 vaccination. All receptors come from an adult in good health.

The J gene is TRBJ2-1, the V gene TRBV2, with 12 bases fitting TRBD2. The CDR3 totals 15 residues. The junction had 8 bases not matched to a gene; V was cut back by 2 bases and J by 12 bases. CDR1 and CDR2 from the germline V gene are SNHLY and FYNNEI. The CDR3 spells CASSESRLAGVGQFF. Here the CDR3 DNA reads TGTGCCAGCAGTGAATCGAGACTAGCGGGGGTGGGGCAGTTCTTC. Combining the CDR3 with reference TRBV2 and TRBJ2-1 gives the whole variable domain EPEVTQTPSHQVTQMGQEVILRCVPISNHLYFYWYRQILGQKVEFLVSFYNNEISEKSEIFDDQFSVERPDGSNFTLKIRSTKLEDSAMYFCASSESRLAGVGQFFGPGTRLTVL.

The rearrangement links TRBV10-3 to TRBJ2-1, with 7 bases matching TRBD1. The CDR3 sequence is 15 residues long. The germline CDR1 and CDR2 sequences are ENHRY and SYGVKD. Losses at the gene ends were 7 bases for V and 4 bases for J; bases not matched to a gene: 10. The CDR3 sequence: CAITRGGGQYNEQFF. The CDR3, as DNA: TGTGCCATCACCCGAGGGGGCGGGCAGTACAATGAGCAGTTCTTC.

This clone occurred once. The rearrangement joins TRBV18 to TRBJ1-5, with a tentative D call TRBD1 (6 bases). The CDR3 totals 16 residues. Germline values: CDR1 KGHSH, CDR2 LQKENI. Trimming removed 2 bases from V and 4 bases from J, with 15 bases in between. The CDR3 spells CASSPEGGRTNQPQHF. CDR3 nucleotide sequence: TGTGCCAGCTCACCAGAGGGGGGACGGACAAATCAGCCCCAGCATTTT. The full variable domain, its missing parts supplied by reference TRBV18 and TRBJ1-5, is NAGVMQNPRHLVRRRGQEARLRCSPMKGHSHVYWYRQLPEEGLKFMVYLQKENIIDESGMPKERFSAEFPKEGPSILRIQQVVRGDSAAYFCASSPEGGRTNQPQHFGDGTRLSIL.

V is TRBV30 and J is TRBJ1-6; the D is unclear. The length of the CDR3 is 14 residues. Germline-derived CDR1 and CDR2 are GTSNPN and SVGIG (reference sequence). V dropped 5 bases and J dropped 7 bases, with 15 bases sitting between them. CDR3: CAWGREGGNSPLHF. Here the CDR3 DNA reads TGTGCCTGGGGAAGGGAAGGAGGAAATTCACCCCTCCACTTT. Combining the CDR3 with reference TRBV30 and TRBJ1-6 gives the whole variable domain SQTIHQWPATLVQPVGSPLSLECTVEGTSNPNLYWYRQAAGRGLQLLFYSVGIGQISSEVPQNLSASRPQDRQFILSSKKLLLSDSGFYLCAWGREGGNSPLHFGNGTRLTVT.

The chain links TRBV7-8 to TRBJ2-2, with 11 bases aligning to TRBD2. V gave up 6 bases and J gave up 4 bases; unmatched junction bases: 4. The CDR3 loop spans 15 amino acids. The germline V gene encodes CDR1 SGHVS and CDR2 FQNEAQ. In nucleotides, the CDR3 is TGTGCCAGCAGTCCAGGACTAGCGGGCACCGGGGAGCTGTTTTTT. Its protein is CASSPGLAGTGELFF.

The chain uses TRBV7-9 and TRBJ1-5; a possible D gene is TRBD1 (6 bases). The V end lost 0 bases, the J end lost 1 base, and 13 bases lay between the germline ends. Germline V gene sequence: CDR1 SEHNR, CDR2 FQNEAQ (reference sequence). The CDR3 sequence is 17 residues long. The CDR3: CASSLAGGPFSNQPQHF. For the CDR3, the DNA is TGTGCCAGCAGCTTAGCGGGGGGCCCGTTCAGCAATCAGCCCCAGCATTTT. Variable domain in full (rest from reference TRBV7-9 and TRBJ1-5): DTGVSQNPRHKITKRGQNVTFRCDPISEHNRLYWYRQTLGQGPEFLTYFQNEAQLEKSRLLSDRFSAERPKGSFSTLEIQRTEQGDSAMYLCASSLAGGPFSNQPQHFGDGTRLSIL.

CDR3 in amino acids: CASSKRTSGGIDTQYF. DNA of the CDR3: TGTGCCAGCAGCAAACGGACTAGCGGGGGGATAGATACGCAGTATTTT. The chain combines TRBV9 with TRBJ2-3; 14 bases match TRBD2. The CDR3 loop spans 16 amino acids. Germline CDR1 is SGDLS and CDR2 is YYNGEE. With V trimmed by 4 bases and J by 5 bases, 6 bases remained unmatched.

The CDR3 DNA follows: TGTGCCAGCACCGTTGGTAAAGGTAGCAGTCCTAACTATGGCTACACCTTC. It specifies CASTVGKGSSPNYGYTF. The chain couples TRBV13 to TRBJ1-2, with D uncertain. This CDR3 is 17 amino acids long. CDR1 is PRHDT, CDR2 FYEKMQ, per germline (reference sequence). With 7 bases removed from V and 0 bases from J, the gap between germline ends came to 21 bases.

DNA for the CDR3: TGTGCCAGCAGTTTACCCCAAGGCCTGGGGGAGCAGTACTTC. Translation gives CASSLPQGLGEQYF. V is TRBV28 and J is TRBJ2-7; D remains unclear. Trimming stripped 2 bases from V and 7 bases from J, with 15 bases between. This CDR3 has 14 amino acids. Germline CDR1 is MDHEN and CDR2 is SYDVKM.

This rearrangement joins TRBV2 to TRBJ1-4; D may be TRBD1 (6 bases). Trimming shortened V by 7 bases and J by 1 base, and 13 bases separated the two germline ends. The CDR3 totals 15 residues. Germline CDR1 SNHLY, CDR2 FYNNEI. CDR3 DNA: TGTGCCAGCAATGGCCAGGGGCGAACTAATGAAAAACTGTTTTTT. As protein: CASNGQGRTNEKLFF.

A single count supports this clone. This rearrangement joins TRBV19 to TRBJ1-1; D remains unclear. Trimming pared 2 bases from V and 5 bases from J, leaving 6 bases between. This CDR3 region has 12 residues. Germline V gene sequence: CDR1 LNHDA, CDR2 SQIVND (reference sequence). Written as DNA, the CDR3 is TGTGCCAGTAGTATATGGGATACTGAAGCTTTCTTT. Translation: CASSIWDTEAFF.

DNA of the CDR3: TGTGCCAGCAGCTTGGACCTCAGCAATCAGCCCCAGCATTTT. Translated, it gives CASSLDLSNQPQHF. The chain employs TRBV5-4 and TRBJ1-5; D gene unclear. Trimming took 0 bases from V and 1 from J, leaving 5 bases between them. CDR1 SGHNT and CDR2 YYREEE come from the germline V gene (reference sequence). The CDR3 covers 14 residues.

The chain carries TRBV6-6 and TRBJ1-5; D call uncertain. The V end lost 3 bases, the J end lost 2 bases, and 14 bases lay between the germline ends. The germline CDR1 and CDR2 sequences are MNHNY and SVGAGI (reference sequence). The CDR3 covers 16 residues. The CDR3 protein is CASSYWAGGGNQPQHF. The CDR3 DNA reads TGTGCCAGCAGTTATTGGGCAGGTGGGGGCAATCAGCCCCAGCATTTT.

The gene calls are TRBV18 and TRBJ1-5; D not resolved. The CDR3 has 15 amino acids. V lost 5 bases and J 5 bases, leaving 16 bases between the germline ends. Germline V gives CDR1 KGHSH, CDR2 LQKENI. The CDR3 DNA reads as TGTGCCAGCTCATCCGGCTCCATCGGGGATCAGCCCCAGCATTTT. As protein: CASSSGSIGDQPQHF.

V gene TRBV4-2 combines with J gene TRBJ2-3, with D possibly matching TRBD2 (5 bases). V dropped 1 base and J dropped 2 bases, with 10 bases sitting between them. The germline CDR1 and CDR2 sequences are LGHNA and YNFKEQ. The length of the CDR3 is 15 residues. The DNA of the CDR3 is TGTGCCAGCAGCCAAGGCCAGCGGTACACAGATACGCAGTATTTT. The encoded protein is CASSQGQRYTDTQYF.

V usage is TRBV25-1 and J usage is TRBJ1-2; possibly TRBD1 for D (6 bases). The germline V and J ends were trimmed by 6 bases and 2 bases, with 10 bases remaining between them. Germline V gene data show CDR1 as MGHDK and CDR2 as SYGVNS. The CDR3 is made up of 13 amino acids. CDR3 residues: CASRGTPNYGYTF. The CDR3 DNA is TGTGCCAGCAGAGGGACACCGAACTATGGCTACACCTTC.

The CDR3 reads CASSTEDRVRYGYTF. The DNA of the CDR3 is TGTGCCAGTAGTACAGAAGACAGGGTACGGTATGGCTACACCTTC. The chain has TRBV19 and TRBJ1-2; TRBD1 aligns across 7 bases. The V and J ends lost 4 bases and 5 bases, in that order; junction bases with no gene match: 10. Germline V lookup: CDR1 LNHDA, CDR2 SQIVND (reference sequence). The CDR3 length is 15 residues.

The chain employs TRBV6-5 and TRBJ1-3, with D perhaps TRBD1 (6 bases). CDR1 is MNHEY and CDR2 is SVGAGI in the germline V gene. CDR3 size: 13 residues. V lost 5 bases, J lost 3 bases, and 8 bases lay in between. The CDR3 protein is CASSRTVGNTIYF. The DNA for the CDR3 is TGTGCCAGCAGTAGGACAGTTGGAAACACCATATATTTT.

This rearrangement joins TRBV7-9 to TRBJ1-3, with 10 bases lining up with TRBD1. The CDR3 consists of 13 residues. Trimming at V came to 8 bases and at J to 2 bases, leaving 0 bases not matched to a gene. Germline assignment: CDR1 SEHNR and CDR2 FQNEAQ (reference sequence). The DNA for the CDR3 is TGTGCCAGCGGACAGGGGGCTGGAAACACCATATATTTT. This encodes CASGQGAGNTIYF. Full variable domain (remainder filled in from reference TRBV7-9 and TRBJ1-3): DTGVSQNPRHKITKRGQNVTFRCDPISEHNRLYWYRQTLGQGPEFLTYFQNEAQLEKSRLLSDRFSAERPKGSFSTLEIQRTEQGDSAMYLCASGQGAGNTIYFGEGSWLTVV.

The chain is built from TRBV12-5 and TRBJ2-1; 7 bases line up with TRBD2. The germline gives CDR1 LGHNT, CDR2 FRNRAP. The CDR3 length is 21 residues. J lost 2 bases, V lost 1 base, and 20 bases had no gene match. Here the CDR3 reads CASGLASYRPGLKAPYNEQFF. For the CDR3, the DNA is TGTGCTAGTGGTTTGGCCAGCTACAGGCCGGGACTAAAAGCCCCCTACAATGAGCAGTTCTTC.

The V and J genes are TRBV6-5 and TRBJ2-3; D perhaps matches TRBD2 (6 bases). The ends were cut back, 4 bases at V and 4 bases at J, with 18 bases in the middle. The germline V gene has CDR1 MNHEY and CDR2 SVGAGI. This CDR3 contains 16 residues. The CDR3 sequence: CASSFTGDQGADTQYF. CDR3 nucleotides: TGTGCCAGCAGTTTTACGGGGGACCAGGGCGCAGATACGCAGTATTTT.

This clone came up once. The CDR3 bases are TGTGCCAGTAGTAACCTGGGGACAGGGTGGCTCAATCAGCCCCAGCATTTT. Translation: CASSNLGTGWLNQPQHF. V gene TRBV19 combines with J gene TRBJ1-5; TRBD1 aligns across 9 bases. The CDR3 is 17 amino acids. The J segment lost 3 bases and the V segment lost 4 bases, leaving 10 bases of the junction unmatched. Germline lookup yields CDR1 LNHDA and CDR2 SQIVND (reference sequence). The complete variable domain, with remaining parts taken from reference TRBV19 and TRBJ1-5, reads DGGITQSPKYLFRKEGQNVTLSCEQNLNHDAMYWYRQDPGQGLRLIYYSQIVNDFQKGDIAEGYSVSREKKESFPLTVTSAQKNPTAFYLCASSNLGTGWLNQPQHFGDGTRLSIL.

The rearrangement uses TRBV19 and TRBJ1-2; a weak D match, TRBD1 (5 bases). Trimming stripped 0 bases from V and 4 bases from J, with 12 bases between. This CDR3 has 15 residues. Germline CDR1 LNHDA, CDR2 SQIVND (reference sequence). DNA for the CDR3: TGTGCCAGTAGTATAGAAATCGGGGCCGGCTATGGCTACACCTTC. This codes for CASSIEIGAGYGYTF.

The CDR3: CATTQGASTEAFF. The CDR3 DNA reads as TGTGCCACCACTCAAGGGGCGAGCACTGAAGCTTTCTTT. The V and J genes are TRBV19 and TRBJ1-1, with a possible D match to TRBD1 (5 bases). With 10 bases removed from V and 4 bases from J, the gap between germline ends came to 16 bases. The CDR3 has 13 amino acids. Germline-derived CDR1 and CDR2 are LNHDA and SQIVND (reference sequence).

V gene TRBV19 combines with J gene TRBJ1-1, with D hard to call. Germline loops: CDR1 LNHDA, CDR2 SQIVND (reference sequence). With 0 bases removed from V and 0 bases from J, the gap between germline ends came to 11 bases. The CDR3 length is 16 residues. The CDR3, as DNA: TGTGCCAGTAGTATAGATGGGGAGGGCTTGAACACTGAAGCTTTCTTT. Amino acids: CASSIDGEGLNTEAFF.

The V and J genes are TRBV28 and TRBJ1-4; D remains ambiguous. V lost 3 bases and J lost 8, with 19 bases in between. Germline-derived CDR1 and CDR2 are MDHEN and SYDVKM. This CDR3 is 16 amino acids long. The CDR3 sequence is CASSLSPDGNSEKLFF. DNA of the CDR3: TGTGCCAGCAGTTTGTCCCCTGACGGGAATAGCGAAAAACTGTTTTTT. Using reference TRBV28 and TRBJ1-4 for the parts outside the CDR3, the full variable domain is DVKVTQSSRYLVKRTGEKVFLECVQDMDHENMFWYRQDPGLGLRLIYFSYDVKMKEKGDIPEGYSVSREKKERFSLILESASTNQTSMYLCASSLSPDGNSEKLFFGSGTQLSVL.

A note on this clone: The junction and the germline gene differ at one end; a read error may be behind it. The chain links TRBV7-7 to TRBJ1-3; TRBD1 might be the D (5 bases). Germline V gene lookup returns CDR1 SSHAT and CDR2 FNYEAQ (reference sequence). The length of the CDR3 is 16 residues. CDR3 protein: CASSFPIRESGNTIYF. In DNA form, the CDR3 reads TGTGCTAGCAGCTTCCCTATCAGGGAATCGGGAAACACCATATATTTT.

This clone was picked up one time. The chain links TRBV6-5 to TRBJ2-2; possibly TRBD1 for D (6 bases). The CDR3 extends over 13 amino acids. V was cut by 0 bases and J by 13 bases, with 12 bases left in between. Germline-derived CDR1 and CDR2 are MNHEY and SVGAGI. The CDR3, as DNA: TGTGCCAGCAGTTACTCTCCAGGGGACGCGCTGTTTTTT. Protein sequence: CASSYSPGDALFF.